The next 28 T cell receptor beta chains were all read from a single sample in a study of blood T cell repertoires in COVID-19. TCRdb's copy holds only in-frame clones and misses some; the assay was immunoSEQ multiplex PCR. The table lists 350,000 to 400,000 clones, approximately 90% of them singletons. Material for sequencing was PBMCs or T cells enriched from blood (not recorded which). The source of these receptors is a woman in her thirties or forties who had been exposed to COVID-19.

The chain is built from TRBV6-5 and TRBJ2-1; 9 positions match TRBD1. The CDR3 sequence is 14 residues long. Germline V gives CDR1 MNHEY, CDR2 SVGAGI. With 6 bases clipped from V and 7 bases from J, the junction kept 7 bases outside the gene matches. The CDR3 DNA is TGTGCCAGCAGGCCGGGACAGGGTTCGAATGAGCAGTTCTTC. This gives the protein CASRPGQGSNEQFF.

The chain is built from TRBV9 and TRBJ2-1, with a possible D match to TRBD2 (5 bases). CDR1 and CDR2 from the germline V gene are SGDLS and YYNGEE. The CDR3 has 15 amino acids. Trimming cost V 4 bases and J 2 bases, with 13 bases left between them. The CDR3 here is CASSISGLTYNEQFF. As DNA, the CDR3 is TGTGCCAGCAGCATAAGCGGTTTAACCTACAATGAGCAGTTCTTC.

The chain joins TRBV5-6 to TRBJ2-5, with D perhaps TRBD1 (6 bases). Trimming shortened V by 2 bases and J by 5 bases, and 10 bases separated the two germline ends. Germline values: CDR1 SGHDT, CDR2 YYEEEE. The CDR3 is 13 residues long. The CDR3 spells CASSLTGTETQYF. As DNA, the CDR3 is TGTGCCAGCAGCTTAACAGGGACCGAGACCCAGTACTTC.

The gene calls are TRBV13 and TRBJ1-2; D remains ambiguous. Trimming took off 3 bases at V and 5 bases at J, with 13 bases between the two ends. The V gene's germline CDR1 is PRHDT and CDR2 FYEKMQ (reference sequence). CDR3 length equals 14 residues. CDR3 in amino acids: CASSFAGRFYGYTF. The CDR3 DNA sequence: TGTGCCAGCAGCTTCGCCGGGAGGTTTTATGGCTACACCTTC.

Regarding this clone: This same CDR3 is encoded by further DNA sequences in the sample. CDR3 DNA: TGTGCCATCAGTGAGAAGGCGGCCTATGGCTACACCTTC. It codes for CAISEKAAYGYTF. This sequence joins TRBV10-3 and TRBJ1-2, with D unresolved. CDR1 is ENHRY and CDR2 is SYGVKD in the germline V gene. The germline V and J ends were trimmed by 2 bases and 4 bases, with 8 bases remaining between them. This CDR3 comprises 13 residues.

The rearrangement joins TRBV11-3 to TRBJ2-1; D perhaps matches TRBD2 (6 bases). Germline CDR1 is SGHNT and CDR2 is YENEEA. Trimming removed 5 bases from V and 6 bases from J, with 14 bases in between. CDR3 size: 14 residues. CDR3 amino acids: CASSPLTRSNEQFF. In DNA, the CDR3 is TGTGCCAGCAGCCCCCTGACTAGGAGCAATGAGCAGTTCTTC.

This sequence joins TRBV7-2 and TRBJ1-2, with D perhaps matching TRBD1 (5 bases). This CDR3 is 15 amino acids long. The germline gives CDR1 SGHTA, CDR2 FQGNSA. Trimming shortened V by 5 bases and J by 3 bases, and 16 bases separated the two germline ends. The CDR3 reads CASSPPPTGYYGYTF. The CDR3 DNA reads TGTGCCAGCAGCCCACCTCCTACAGGATACTATGGCTACACCTTC.

This rearrangement joins TRBV5-4 to TRBJ2-3, with 8 bases lining up with TRBD2. CDR1 is SGHNT and CDR2 is YYREEE in the germline V gene (reference sequence). V gave up 2 bases and J gave up 2 bases; unmatched junction bases: 7. The CDR3 runs to 16 residues. The CDR3 reads CASSFGIAGPTDTQYF. The DNA for the CDR3 is TGTGCCAGCAGCTTCGGAATAGCGGGACCCACAGATACGCAGTATTTT.

V gene TRBV9 combines with J gene TRBJ2-1; perhaps TRBD1 as D (5 bases). The V end was cut by 1 base, the J end by 2 bases, with 13 bases between. From germline, CDR1 is SGDLS and CDR2 YYNGEE. The CDR3 covers 16 residues. CDR3 loop: CASSVRAGPTYNEQFF. In DNA form, the CDR3 reads TGTGCCAGCAGCGTACGGGCAGGGCCGACCTACAATGAGCAGTTCTTC.

CDR3 DNA: TGTGCCAGCAGTTTGCGAGGGACGGGACTATCACCCCTCCACTTT. Its translation is CASSLRGTGLSPLHF. The rearrangement uses TRBV5-6 and TRBJ1-6; D possibly corresponds to TRBD1 (5 bases). Germline loops: CDR1 SGHDT, CDR2 YYEEEE. The CDR3 contains 15 residues. V lost 5 bases, J lost 10 bases, and 19 bases lay in between.

V is TRBV18 and J is TRBJ1-1; D perhaps matches TRBD1 (5 bases). Germline V gene data show CDR1 as KGHSH and CDR2 as LQKENI. This CDR3 is built from 14 residues. Trimming removed 3 bases from V and 4 bases from J, with 12 bases in between. The CDR3 nucleotides read TGTGCCAGCTCACCGGCGGGACTGATCACTGAAGCTTTCTTT. It codes for CASSPAGLITEAFF.

This clone was observed a single time. The rearrangement uses TRBV5-4 and TRBJ2-2; D unclear. CDR3 length equals 14 residues. Trimming left V 0 bases short and J 6 bases short, with 9 bases between. Germline-derived CDR1 and CDR2 are SGHNT and YYREEE (reference sequence). The CDR3 DNA sequence: TGTGCCAGCAGCTTGGACTTCGTGGCCGGGGAGCTGTTTTTT. The encoded protein is CASSLDFVAGELFF.

V is TRBV6-4 and J is TRBJ1-1; no clear D. The germline V and J ends were trimmed by 4 bases and 0 bases, with 6 bases remaining between them. CDR1 MRHNA and CDR2 SNTAGT come from the germline V gene. CDR3 size: 13 residues. Here the CDR3 DNA reads TGTGCCAGCAGTGCTAGGCTGAACACTGAAGCTTTCTTT. Protein sequence: CASSARLNTEAFF.

This rearrangement joins TRBV7-2 to TRBJ2-1; 9 nucleotides align to TRBD2. The ends lost 0 bases at V and 4 bases at J; junction bases unmatched: 7. Germline values: CDR1 SGHTA, CDR2 FQGNSA. The CDR3 has 17 residues. CDR3 loop: CASSLAAGGPGYNEQFF. The CDR3 DNA is TGTGCCAGCAGCTTAGCGGCGGGAGGGCCGGGTTACAATGAGCAGTTCTTC. Supplemented by reference TRBV7-2 and TRBJ2-1, the full variable domain reads GAGVSQSPSNKVTEKGKDVELRCDPISGHTALYWYRQSLGQGLEFLIYFQGNSAPDKSGLPSDRFSAERTGGSVSTLTIQRTQQEDSAVYLCASSLAAGGPGYNEQFFGPGTRLTVL.

The genes are TRBV6-5 and TRBJ1-1; a weak D match, TRBD1 (5 bases). The CDR3 sequence is 13 residues long. Germline V lookup: CDR1 MNHEY, CDR2 SVGAGI. The V end lost 8 bases, the J end lost 4 bases, and 14 bases lay between the germline ends. The chain's CDR3 is CASVKAGVTEAFF. CDR3 DNA: TGTGCCAGCGTAAAGGCGGGGGTCACTGAAGCTTTCTTT.

The chain recombines TRBV30 with TRBJ1-1, with D perhaps matching TRBD1 (6 bases). Per the germline V gene, CDR1 is GTSNPN and CDR2 is SVGIG (reference sequence). This CDR3 comprises 14 residues. The V gene lost 1 base and the J gene lost 5 bases, with 14 bases spanning the gap. CDR3 region: CAWSGQGRRTEAFF. The CDR3 nucleotides read TGTGCCTGGAGTGGTCAGGGGCGCAGGACTGAAGCTTTCTTT.

The rearrangement links TRBV27 to TRBJ1-4, with 10 bases fitting TRBD1. CDR3 length: 17 amino acids. CDR1 is MNHEY and CDR2 is SMNVEV in the germline V gene (reference sequence). V lost 6 bases to trimming and J lost 0 bases; unmatched junction nucleotides: 7. CDR3 DNA: TGTGCCAGCAGGACAGGGGGCGCAAGACCAACTAATGAAAAACTGTTTTTT. Translated, it gives CASRTGGARPTNEKLFF. The whole variable domain, remainder taken from reference TRBV27 and TRBJ1-4, is EAQVTQNPRYLITVTGKKLTVTCSQNMNHEYMSWYRQDPGLGLRQIYYSMNVEVTDKGDVPEGYKVSRKEKRNFPLILESPSPNQTSLYFCASRTGGARPTNEKLFFGSGTQLSVL.

The chain links TRBV21-1 to TRBJ2-6; the table's D call, TRBD2, has no DNA check behind it. TRBV21-1 is shown as a pseudogene. CDR3 length equals 17 residues. The CDR3 DNA sequence: TGTGCCAGCAGCCCCCTAGCGGGGGGGCCTGGGGCCAACGTCCTGACTTTC. It encodes CASSPLAGGPGANVLTF.

The chain carries TRBV12-3 or TRBV12-4 and TRBJ1-2; a weak D match, TRBD1 (5 bases). Trimming cost V 3 bases and J 8 bases, with 13 bases left between them. The CDR3 runs to 13 residues. The CDR3 loop is CASSFRDKGGYTF. The CDR3 nucleotides read TGTGCCAGCAGTTTCCGCGATAAGGGGGGCTACACCTTC.

The chain employs TRBV7-8 and TRBJ2-2; 8 positions agree with TRBD2. Germline V lookup: CDR1 SGHVS, CDR2 FQNEAQ. The CDR3 runs to 16 residues. Trimming removed 3 bases from V and 6 bases from J; junction bases left unmatched: 9. The DNA of the CDR3 is TGTGCCAGCAGCTTGGTTCTGACCGGGGGGGCCGGGGAGCTGTTTTTT. Amino acid sequence: CASSLVLTGGAGELFF.

This CDR3 reads CASTPDRREQYF. CDR3 coding DNA: TGTGCCAGCACCCCGGACAGGCGCGAGCAGTACTTC. The chain has TRBV6-6 and TRBJ2-7, with 7 bases identical to TRBD1. Germline assignment: CDR1 MNHNY and CDR2 SVGAGI (reference sequence). The CDR3 sequence is 12 residues long. Unmatched junction bases numbered 6, after V lost 7 bases and J lost 6 bases.

V gene TRBV13 combines with J gene TRBJ2-7, with 12 bases lining up with TRBD1. The germline V gene encodes CDR1 PRHDT and CDR2 FYEKMQ (reference sequence). Unmatched junction bases numbered 5, after V lost 3 bases and J lost 2 bases. The CDR3 runs to 16 residues. The CDR3 sequence: CASSFRDRGRTYEQYF. The CDR3 nucleotides read TGTGCCAGCAGCTTCCGGGACAGGGGGCGTACCTACGAGCAGTACTTC.

This clone was observed once. For the CDR3, the DNA is TGTGCCAGCAGCCCCATCGACAGGTCACCCCACGAGCAGTACTTC. Its protein product is CASSPIDRSPHEQYF. This chain uses TRBV6-2 or TRBV6-3 with TRBJ2-7; D may be TRBD1 (6 bases). The V and J ends lost 6 bases and 5 bases respectively, with 20 bases between them. The CDR3 loop spans 15 amino acids. Germline V lookup: CDR1 MNHEY, CDR2 SVGEGT.

This clone appeared a single time. The genes are TRBV4-3 and TRBJ2-2, with 10 positions matching TRBD2. V shed 0 bases and J 5 bases; nucleotides not matched to a gene: 3. Per the germline V gene, CDR1 is LGHNA and CDR2 is YSLEER. The CDR3 length is 16 residues. Here the CDR3 reads CASSQDILAGTGELFF. DNA of the CDR3: TGCGCCAGCAGCCAAGATATACTAGCGGGAACCGGGGAGCTGTTTTTT.

As to this clone: The junction differs from germline at one of its ends, possibly a read error. The chain is built from TRBV7-7 and TRBJ2-3, with 16 bases aligning to TRBD2. This CDR3 has 16 residues. CDR1 and CDR2 from the germline V gene are SSHAT and FNYEAQ (reference sequence). CDR3 sequence reads: CASSSGTSGGAHTQYF. CDR3 nucleotide sequence: TGTGCTAGCAGCTCAGGGACTAGCGGGGGGGCACATACGCAGTATTTT.

This clone has a single count. The J gene is TRBJ2-7, the V gene TRBV27, with 9 nucleotides matching TRBD1. J gave up 6 bases and V 5 bases, and 5 bases lay outside the gene matches. Germline V CDR1 and CDR2: MNHEY, SMNVEV (reference sequence). This CDR3 has 13 residues. As DNA, the CDR3 is TGTGCCAGCAGTCGGGACAGGGTAGCCGAGCAGTACTTC. Translation gives CASSRDRVAEQYF.

This clone has a handful of counts. The chain uses TRBV5-4 and TRBJ2-7, with D perhaps matching TRBD2 (6 bases). Trimming pared 0 bases from V and 1 base from J, leaving 8 bases between. The CDR3 spans 14 residues. CDR1 is SGHNT, CDR2 YYREEE, per germline (reference sequence). The CDR3 bases are TGTGCCAGCAGCTTGGGCGGGACTTCCTACGAGCAGTACTTC. Protein: CASSLGGTSYEQYF.

The V gene is TRBV25-1, the J gene TRBJ1-2, with 10 nucleotides matching TRBD1. CDR3 length equals 12 residues. From germline, CDR1 is MGHDK and CDR2 SYGVNS. J lost 4 bases, V lost 8 bases, and 1 base had no gene match. The CDR3 reads CASWTGGYGYTF. DNA for the CDR3: TGTGCCAGCTGGACAGGGGGCTATGGCTACACCTTC.